Detailed here is one T cell receptor beta chain. The sample originates from a study of blood T cell repertoires in COVID-19. Assignment of participants to cohorts was predicated upon participant-reported clinical history. The study recruited exposed participants who had met a COVID-19 case within 2 weeks before entry. CDR1 and CDR2 from the germline V gene are LNHDA and SQIVND (reference sequence). V was shortened by 1 base and J by 8 bases, with 15 bases between the two germline ends. The CDR3 contains 16 residues. As processed by the authors: Estimation of nucleated cell counts was performed using reference gene primer amplification. Assay used: immunoSEQ multiplex PCR; TCRdb lists only in-frame clones, some missing. V, J and clone size are taken as reported in that table, and D and trimming were inferred from the DNA itself. The sample includes 200,000 to 300,000 clones, roughly four fifths of them seen just once.

The gene calls are TRBV19 and TRBJ1-6; D perhaps matches TRBD1 (5 bases). The TCR was taken from a woman aged 40 to 50 who had been exposed to COVID-19. Source material: PBMCs or T cells enriched from blood (not recorded which). DNA of the CDR3: TGTGCCAGTAGTATAGGTCAGGGTCGAGTAGATTCACCCCTCCACTTT. Translation: CASSIGQGRVDSPLHF.